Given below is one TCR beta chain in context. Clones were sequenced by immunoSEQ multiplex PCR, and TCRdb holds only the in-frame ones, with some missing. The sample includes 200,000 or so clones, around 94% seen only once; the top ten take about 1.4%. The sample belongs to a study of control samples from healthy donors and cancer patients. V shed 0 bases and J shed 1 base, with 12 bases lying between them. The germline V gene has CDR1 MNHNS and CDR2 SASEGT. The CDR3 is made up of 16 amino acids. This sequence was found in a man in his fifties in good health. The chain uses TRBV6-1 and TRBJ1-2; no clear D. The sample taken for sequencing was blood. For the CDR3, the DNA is TGTGCCAGCAGTGAAGCCTCAGTCCCCTATAACTATGGCTACACCTTC. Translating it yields CASSEASVPYNYGYTF.